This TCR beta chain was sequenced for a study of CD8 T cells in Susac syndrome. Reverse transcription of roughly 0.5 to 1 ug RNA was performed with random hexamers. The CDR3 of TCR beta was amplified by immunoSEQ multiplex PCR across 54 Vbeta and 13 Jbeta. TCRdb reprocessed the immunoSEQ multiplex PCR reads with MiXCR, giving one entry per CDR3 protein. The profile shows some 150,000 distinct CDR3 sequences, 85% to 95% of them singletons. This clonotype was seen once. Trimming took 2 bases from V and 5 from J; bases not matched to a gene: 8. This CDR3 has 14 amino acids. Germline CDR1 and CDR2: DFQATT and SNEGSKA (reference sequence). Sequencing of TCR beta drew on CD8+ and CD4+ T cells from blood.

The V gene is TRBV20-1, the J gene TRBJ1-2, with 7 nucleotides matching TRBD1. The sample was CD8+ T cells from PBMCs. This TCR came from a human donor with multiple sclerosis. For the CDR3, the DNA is TGCAGTGCTAGAAATCGGGGACAGCATTATGGCTACACCTTC. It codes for CSARNRGQHYGYTF.